The rows below give T cell receptor beta chains drawn from one sample of a study of PD-1 blockade in classical Hodgkin lymphoma. Assay: immunoSEQ multiplex PCR; the TCRdb copy retains only in-frame clones and omits some. The table lists 100,000 to 130,000 clones, about 89% of them singletons, with just under 20% in the top ten. Source: peripheral blood mononuclear cells (PBMCs), taken before the second cycle of nivolumab. The origin of the receptors is a human donor with classical Hodgkin lymphoma. The CDR3 runs from the conserved cysteine through the conserved F or W. The D gene is left open where the match is weak. Clone size appears in some rows only: once, few, many, or a class for an expanded clone.

V gene,J gene,D gene,clone size,CDR3 DNA,CDR3 protein
TRBV5-6,TRBJ1-2,NA,NA,TGTGCCAGCAGCTTGGGACAGTCTGGGGGCTACACCTTC,CASSLGQSGGYTF
TRBV5-8,TRBJ1-1,NA,NA,TGTGCCAGCAGCCCCTACAGGGACACTGAAGCTTTCTTT,CASSPYRDTEAFF
TRBV7-8,TRBJ2-1,NA,NA,TGTGCCAGCAGCTTAGGTAGCTCCTACAATGAGCAGTTCTTC,CASSLGSSYNEQFF
TRBV4-2,TRBJ1-5,NA,NA,TGTGCCAGCAGCCAAGATCTCGGGGGACCATCACAGCCCCAGCATTTT,CASSQDLGGPSQPQHF
TRBV28,TRBJ2-2,TRBD1,NA,TGTGCCAGCAGTCCGATCCCACAGGGGAGCACCGGGGAGCTGTTTTTT,CASSPIPQGSTGELFF
TRBV6-5,TRBJ2-3,NA,NA,TGTGCCAGCACCTACATGGGGGCGGGCGATACGCAGTATTTT,CASTYMGAGDTQYF
TRBV25-1,TRBJ2-7,NA,NA,TGTGCCAGCGGGACCTTCGGCGAGCAGTACTTC,CASGTFGEQYF
TRBV27,TRBJ2-2,TRBD2,NA,TGTGCCAGCAGTTTTCCCGGGACTAGCGGCACCGGGGAGCTGTTTTTT,CASSFPGTSGTGELFF
TRBV15,TRBJ1-2,NA,NA,TGTGCCACCGCGGGGAGAGGGACGGAATATGGCTACACCTTC,CATAGRGTEYGYTF
TRBV27,TRBJ2-7,TRBD2,NA,TGTGCCAGCAGTTTACTGACTAGCGGGAGTGGTTACGAGCAGTACTTC,CASSLLTSGSGYEQYF
TRBV4-2,TRBJ2-7,TRBD2,NA,TGTGCCAGCAGCCAGGAAGCCGGGACTAGCGGGAGTTCGGCGTACGAGCAGTACTTC,CASSQEAGTSGSSAYEQYF
TRBV4-1,TRBJ1-2,NA,NA,TGCGCCAGCAGCCAAGTGACAGGAACCTATGGCTACACCTTC,CASSQVTGTYGYTF
TRBV7-6,TRBJ2-7,NA,NA,TGTGCCAGCAGTATAGGGGGGGCCTACGAGCAGTACTTC,CASSIGGAYEQYF
TRBV28,TRBJ1-2,NA,NA,TGTGCCAGCAGTTTGCCGGGGGCAGGGCAGGATTTAAACTATGGCTACACCTTC,CASSLPGAGQDLNYGYTF
TRBV29-1,TRBJ2-3,TRBD1,NA,TGCAGCGTGGTAGACAGGGCAGAATCCACAGATACGCAGTATTTT,CSVVDRAESTDTQYF
TRBV2,TRBJ2-7,NA,NA,TGTGCCAGCAGTGAATGGACTACCGAGCAGTACTTC,CASSEWTTEQYF
TRBV6-1,TRBJ1-1,NA,NA,TGTGCCAGCAGTGAAGCGCTTCGGGGCACTGAAGCTTTCTTT,CASSEALRGTEAFF
TRBV7-2,TRBJ1-3,TRBD1,once,TGTGCCAGCAGCTACCTCCCCGGACAGGCTGGAAACACCATATATTTT,CASSYLPGQAGNTIYF
TRBV6-5,TRBJ2-2,NA,NA,TGTGCCAGCACCGAGGGGGGGGAGCTGTTTTTT,CASTEGGELFF
TRBV7-2,TRBJ2-3,TRBD2,NA,TGTGCCAGCAGCCTACTAGCGGGAGGGGTCACAGATACGCAGTATTTT,CASSLLAGGVTDTQYF
TRBV9,TRBJ2-1,TRBD2,NA,TGTGCCAGCAGCGTAGATCCCGGCGGGAGGGCCGATGAGCAGTTCTTC,CASSVDPGGRADEQFF